Presented here are 4 T cell receptor beta chains from one specimen sequenced in a study of blood T cell repertoires in COVID-19. TCRdb's table, derived via immunoSEQ multiplex PCR, lists solely in-frame clones and lacks some. In the table there are more than 150,000 clones, 82% of which are singletons. The sample was PBMCs or T cells enriched from blood (not recorded which). These receptors came from a man aged 35-49 years who had recovered from COVID-19.

The V call is TRBV5-1, the J call TRBJ1-1, with D hard to call. V lost 1 base and J 1 base, leaving 14 bases between the germline ends. The CDR3 runs 16 residues. The V gene's germline CDR1 is SGHRS and CDR2 YFSETQ. The chain's CDR3 is CASSLHPGDQNTEAFF. The DNA for the CDR3 is TGCGCCAGCAGCTTGCATCCGGGAGACCAGAACACTGAAGCTTTCTTT.

In this sample, this clone turned up many times. The chain joins TRBV3-1 (or the pseudogene TRBV3-2) to TRBJ2-1; 10 nucleotides match TRBD2. The CDR3 spans 17 residues. Germline loops: CDR1 LGHDT, CDR2 YNNKEL (reference sequence). Trimming removed 0 bases from V and 8 bases from J; junction bases left unmatched: 10. Here the CDR3 reads CASSQDESSGSSDEQFF. The DNA for the CDR3 is TGTGCCAGCAGCCAAGATGAATCTAGCGGGAGCTCGGATGAGCAGTTCTTC.

The rearrangement links TRBV27 to TRBJ2-3; tentatively, D is TRBD1 (6 bases). The CDR3 runs 14 residues. Trimming cost V 5 bases and J 2 bases, with 11 bases left between them. Per germline, CDR1 MNHEY and CDR2 SMNVEV (reference sequence). The CDR3 sequence: CASSVTGYTDTQYF. The DNA of the CDR3 is TGTGCCAGCAGTGTCACAGGGTACACAGATACGCAGTATTTT.

The gene calls are TRBV7-3 and TRBJ2-6, with D possibly TRBD1 on 6 matching bases. V lost 3 bases and J lost 2, with 8 bases in between. Germline CDR1 SGHTA, CDR2 FQGTGA. The CDR3 extends over 15 amino acids. CDR3 in DNA: TGTGCCAGCAGCTTTACAGGGCCTGGGGCCAACGTCCTGACTTTC. Translated: CASSFTGPGANVLTF. Complete variable domain (other parts from reference TRBV7-3 and TRBJ2-6): GAGVSQTPSNKVTEKGKYVELRCDPISGHTALYWYRQSLGQGPEFLIYFQGTGAADDSGLPNDRFFAVRPEGSVSTLKIQRTERGDSAVYLCASSFTGPGANVLTFGAGSRLTVL.